These 8 T cell receptor beta chains came from one sample sequenced in a study of PD-1 blockade in classical Hodgkin lymphoma. Each patient experienced a relapse that followed autologous stem cell transplantation, and brentuximab vedotin exposure varied. Repertoires were generated with immunoSEQ multiplex PCR, while TCRdb's copy carries only in-frame clones and drops some. The sample records 35,000 to 55,000 clones, approximately 70% being singletons. The specimen comprised peripheral blood mononuclear cells (PBMCs), sampled before the second cycle of nivolumab. These receptor sequences come from a human donor with classical Hodgkin lymphoma.

This clone was seen more than once but under ten times. This chain connects TRBV19 to TRBJ2-1; tentatively, D is TRBD1 or TRBD2 (5 bases each). V gave up 3 bases and J gave up 6 bases, with 18 bases separating them. The CDR3 runs to 16 residues. Germline V gene sequence: CDR1 LNHDA, CDR2 SQIVND (reference sequence). The CDR3 DNA reads as TGTGCCAGTAGTATCTGGGGACCCCCAGTCGGCAATGAGCAGTTCTTC. It yields the protein CASSIWGPPVGNEQFF.

This clone is labeled as medium-sized. The chain uses TRBV27 and TRBJ2-5; 8 nucleotides line up with TRBD2. V dropped 5 bases and J dropped 5; count of bases not matched to a gene: 10. Germline CDR1 reads MNHEY; CDR2 reads SMNVEV (reference sequence). The CDR3 covers 15 residues. CDR3 sequence (DNA): TGTGCCAGCAGTCCCACCCCGGGACTAGAGGAGACCCAGTACTTC. As protein: CASSPTPGLEETQYF.

This clone turned up a few times. The chain combines TRBV5-1 with TRBJ2-1; D perhaps matches TRBD1 (6 bases). The CDR3 length is 14 residues. Trimming cost V 4 bases and J 3 bases, with 11 bases left between them. Germline CDR1 reads SGHRS; CDR2 reads YFSETQ. CDR3 coding DNA: TGCGCCAGCAGCGTCAACAGGGTCTACAATGAGCAGTTCTTC. Translation gives CASSVNRVYNEQFF. Full variable domain (remainder filled in from reference TRBV5-1 and TRBJ2-1): KAGVTQTPRYLIKTRGQQVTLSCSPISGHRSVSWYQQTPGQGLQFLFEYFSETQRNKGNFPGRFSGRQFSNSRSEMNVSTLELGDSALYLCASSVNRVYNEQFFGPGTRLTVL.

This chain connects TRBV5-6 to TRBJ2-3; D is unclear. The CDR3 is 15 residues long. The V gene lost 0 bases and the J gene lost 1 base, with 9 bases spanning the gap. The germline gives CDR1 SGHDT, CDR2 YYEEEE. In DNA, the CDR3 is TGTGCCAGCAGCTTGGCTTTCGTGGGCACAGATACGCAGTATTTT. Residues: CASSLAFVGTDTQYF.

The chain is built from TRBV7-3 and TRBJ2-2; TRBD2 agrees at 11 bases. The junction had 24 bases not matched to a gene; V was cut back by 4 bases and J by 5 bases. This CDR3 spans 22 amino acids. Germline V gene sequence: CDR1 SGHTA, CDR2 FQGTGA. CDR3 amino acids: CASSSQYRATSGSLSWTGELFF. DNA for the CDR3: TGTGCCAGCAGCTCCCAATATAGGGCCACTAGCGGGAGCTTAAGTTGGACCGGGGAGCTGTTTTTT.

In the case of this clone: The sample carries other DNA sequences with the same CDR3. The CDR3 is CAWREGRPEQYF. In DNA form, the CDR3 reads TGTGCCTGGAGGGAGGGGCGCCCCGAGCAGTACTTC. This sequence joins TRBV30 and TRBJ2-7, with a tentative D call TRBD2 (6 bases). Germline V CDR1 and CDR2: GTSNPN, SVGIG (reference sequence). V shed 3 bases and J shed 6 bases, with 12 bases lying between them. The CDR3 extends over 12 amino acids.

This clone occurred once. The rearrangement joins TRBV7-6 to TRBJ2-7; TRBD1 might be the D (6 bases). V gave up 5 bases and J gave up 3 bases, with 11 bases separating them. Germline assignment: CDR1 SGHVS and CDR2 FNYEAQ. The CDR3 runs 13 residues. The CDR3 loop is CASSPGDNYEQYF. CDR3 sequence (DNA): TGTGCCAGCAGCCCAGGGGACAACTACGAGCAGTACTTC.

The chain couples TRBV5-1 to TRBJ2-7; 9 bases agree with TRBD1. Germline V gives CDR1 SGHRS, CDR2 YFSETQ. The CDR3 covers 15 residues. Trimming removed 4 bases from V and 2 bases from J; junction bases left unmatched: 7. Here the CDR3 reads CASSPDRGATYEQYF. The CDR3, as DNA: TGCGCCAGCAGCCCTGACAGGGGGGCAACCTACGAGCAGTACTTC. The full variable domain, its missing parts supplied by reference TRBV5-1 and TRBJ2-7, is KAGVTQTPRYLIKTRGQQVTLSCSPISGHRSVSWYQQTPGQGLQFLFEYFSETQRNKGNFPGRFSGRQFSNSRSEMNVSTLELGDSALYLCASSPDRGATYEQYFGPGTRLTVT.